These 21 T cell receptor beta chains were all obtained from the same sample, sequenced in a study of T cells in Graves' hyperthyroidism and ophthalmopathy. Researchers took RNA transcripts and amplified the TCR beta CDR3 regions from them. Primed by the HTBI set, a first-round RT-PCR was run on the TCR CDR3. One entry per CDR3 protein, called by TCRdb with MiXCR from the multiplex PCR reads. The sample contains hundreds of thousands of distinct CDR3 sequences, approximately 40% of which appear only once. Specimen: blood. These receptor sequences come from a man aged 18 to 29 with Graves' hyperthyroidism.

This rearrangement joins TRBV10-2 to TRBJ2-7, with TRBD1 as a possible D gene (6 bases). The V end was cut by 1 base, the J end by 5 bases, with 12 bases between. Looked up from germline, CDR1 is WSHSY and CDR2 is SAAADI. The CDR3 extends over 14 amino acids. CDR3 nucleotide sequence: TGCGCCAGCAGTGAGTGGGCAGGGGACCACGAGCAGTACTTC. This sequence encodes CASSEWAGDHEQYF.

This clonotype was counted at least ten times. The CDR3 here is CASRSSPLNTEAFF. CDR3 sequence (DNA): TGTGCCAGCAGATCCTCCCCCCTTAACACTGAAGCTTTCTTT. V and J are TRBV7-9 and TRBJ1-1; D unresolved. V was trimmed by 6 bases and J by 2 bases, leaving 13 bases between them. The CDR3 extends over 14 amino acids. Germline V gives CDR1 SEHNR, CDR2 FQNEAQ (reference sequence).

This chain connects TRBV6-1 to TRBJ1-2; TRBD1 aligns across 7 bases. The CDR3 is made up of 15 amino acids. CDR1 MNHNS and CDR2 SASEGT come from the germline V gene. The V segment lost 3 bases and the J segment 0 bases; nucleotides outside the gene matches: 4. The CDR3 DNA is TGTGCCAGCAGTGAGGACAGGACTACTAACTATGGCTACACCTTC. It yields the protein CASSEDRTTNYGYTF.

In regard to this clonotype: At one end the junction does not follow the germline gene, possibly because of a read error. The CDR3 region has the DNA TGTGCCAACAGCTTGCCCGACCAAGAGACCCAGTACTTC. It codes for CANSLPDQETQYF. The chain recombines TRBV5-5 with TRBJ2-5, with no clear D. CDR1 is SGHKS and CDR2 is YYEKEE in the germline V gene (reference sequence). The CDR3 is 13 amino acids. Complete variable domain (other parts from reference TRBV5-5 and TRBJ2-5): DAGVTQSPTHLIKTRGQQVTLRCSPISGHKSVSWYQQVLGQGPQFIFQYYEKEERGRGNFPDRFSARQFPNYSSELNVNALLLGDSALYLCANSLPDQETQYFGPGTRLLVL.

The J gene is TRBJ2-7, the V gene TRBV7-6, with D tentatively TRBD1 or TRBD2 (5 bases each). Germline CDR1 is SGHVS and CDR2 is FNYEAQ. V lost 8 bases and J 3 bases, leaving 11 bases between the germline ends. This CDR3 has 12 amino acids. CDR3 in DNA: TGTGCCAGCGGCCGGGACCACTACGAGCAGTACTTC. It encodes CASGRDHYEQYF.

This clonotype showed up just a few times. The junction shows a germline mismatch at one end, possibly a read error. J is TRBJ2-7 and V is TRBV7-9; D may be TRBD1 (6 bases). The CDR3 runs to 17 residues. Germline V gives CDR1 SEHNR, CDR2 FQNEAQ (reference sequence). CDR3 in DNA: TGCGCCAGCAGCTTGGTCACGGGACAATCCATTCCCTACGAGCAGTACTTC. Amino acids: CASSLVTGQSIPYEQYF.

This clonotype was picked up a small number of times. The chain employs TRBV5-4 and TRBJ2-5; 7 positions agree with TRBD2. This CDR3 has 14 residues. V lost 7 bases, J lost 4 bases, and 10 bases stayed unmatched. CDR1 is SGHNT, CDR2 YYREEE, per germline (reference sequence). The CDR3 sequence: CASPRAGAGETQYF. The CDR3 region has the DNA TGTGCCAGCCCTCGGGCGGGAGCAGGAGAGACCCAGTACTTC.

The rearrangement links TRBV10-3 to TRBJ1-2, with 9 bases matching TRBD1. Unmatched junction bases numbered 8, after V lost 6 bases and J lost 3 bases. Germline V gives CDR1 ENHRY, CDR2 SYGVKD. This CDR3 spans 15 amino acids. CDR3 nucleotide sequence: TGTGCCATCAGCCGGACGGGACAGGGAGACTATGGCTACACCTTC. It yields the protein CAISRTGQGDYGYTF.

The genes are TRBV11-2 and TRBJ2-5; D may be TRBD1 (5 bases). The CDR3 extends over 16 amino acids. V lost 1 base and J 4 bases, leaving 16 bases between the germline ends. CDR1 and CDR2 (germline): SGHAT, FQNNGV. Here the CDR3 reads CASSLGRQGELETQYF. The CDR3 DNA reads TGTGCCAGCAGCTTAGGGCGCCAGGGCGAGTTAGAGACCCAGTACTTC.

The table lists this clonotype with a few counts. V usage is TRBV5-1 and J usage is TRBJ2-7; TRBD2 is a possible D gene (5 bases). The CDR3 contains 16 residues. Germline V gene lookup returns CDR1 SGHRS and CDR2 YFSETQ. V gave up 0 bases and J gave up 1 base, with 14 bases separating them. The CDR3 here is CASSLAEIASSYEQYF. The CDR3 DNA follows: TGCGCCAGCAGCTTGGCCGAGATAGCGTCGTCCTACGAGCAGTACTTC.

The sample holds many counts of this clonotype. CDR3 protein: CASRDRNTEAFF. The CDR3, as DNA: TGTGCCAGCAGGGACAGGAACACTGAAGCTTTCTTT. This chain links TRBV6-5 with TRBJ1-1, with a tentative D call TRBD1 (6 bases). The CDR3 sequence is 12 residues long. Trimming removed 6 bases at V and 1 base at J, with 6 bases between. Germline loops: CDR1 MNHEY, CDR2 SVGAGI.

The table lists this clonotype with a few counts. This sequence joins TRBV7-2 and TRBJ2-2; 11 bases are shared with TRBD1. This CDR3 is 16 amino acids long. The germline V gene has CDR1 SGHTA and CDR2 FQGNSA. Trimming removed 5 bases from V and 4 bases from J; junction bases left unmatched: 6. CDR3 amino acids: CASSPGTGGSTGELFF. The CDR3 DNA reads as TGTGCCAGCAGCCCTGGGACAGGGGGAAGCACCGGGGAGCTGTTTTTT.

This clonotype was counted only a few times. The chain combines TRBV7-2 with TRBJ1-4; D possibly corresponds to TRBD1 (5 bases). The CDR3 totals 16 residues. V was cut by 5 bases and J by 0 bases, with 13 bases left in between. Germline V gene data show CDR1 as SGHTA and CDR2 as FQGNSA. The CDR3 DNA is TGTGCCAGCAGCCGAGGAGGGGTTGCAACTAATGAAAAACTGTTTTTT. This codes for CASSRGGVATNEKLFF.

This rearrangement joins TRBV2 to TRBJ1-6; tentative D call: TRBD1 (5 bases). Germline loops: CDR1 SNHLY, CDR2 FYNNEI. V dropped 7 bases and J dropped 14 bases, with 9 bases sitting between them. The CDR3 is made up of 10 amino acids. This CDR3 reads CASKGQSLHF. The CDR3 DNA is TGTGCCAGCAAGGGGCAATCCCTCCACTTT.

This clonotype showed up just a few times. The V and J genes are TRBV12-3 or TRBV12-4 and TRBJ1-1; tentative D call: TRBD1 (5 bases). This CDR3 has 14 amino acids. Trimming took 7 bases from V and 1 from J, leaving 13 bases between them. Here the CDR3 DNA reads TGTGCCAGCAACCCGGGACGGTCGAACACTGAAGCTTTCTTT. Encoded protein: CASNPGRSNTEAFF.

This chain links TRBV10-3 with TRBJ2-5; 8 bases are a match to TRBD1. V shed 3 bases and J 3 bases; nucleotides not matched to a gene: 3. The CDR3 has 14 amino acids. Germline V gives CDR1 ENHRY, CDR2 SYGVKD. This CDR3 reads CAISDGTGEETQYF. The CDR3 DNA follows: TGTGCCATCAGTGATGGGACAGGAGAAGAGACCCAGTACTTC.

The V gene is TRBV15, the J gene TRBJ1-1; D is possibly TRBD1 (5 bases). Germline V gene lookup returns CDR1 LNHNV and CDR2 YYDKDF (reference sequence). Trimming took off 3 bases at V and 5 bases at J, with 19 bases between the two ends. This CDR3 has 16 residues. The CDR3 bases are TGTGCCACCAGCAGCCCCGGGACCTTGGTGGGGACTGAAGCTTTCTTT. This sequence encodes CATSSPGTLVGTEAFF.

This rearrangement joins TRBV6-5 to TRBJ1-1, with TRBD1 identical over 8 bases. Germline values: CDR1 MNHEY, CDR2 SVGAGI. The junction had 14 bases not matched to a gene; V was cut back by 7 bases and J by 7 bases. The CDR3 runs to 15 residues. The CDR3 region has the DNA TGTGCCAGCAACGACGGACAGGGCACGTTTGGTGAAGCTTTCTTT. It specifies CASNDGQGTFGEAFF.

The table lists this clonotype with a few counts. The chain recombines TRBV11-2 with TRBJ1-3, with TRBD1 identical over 9 bases. The CDR3 runs 16 residues. V lost 5 bases and J lost 4; bases outside the gene matches: 9. Per the germline V gene, CDR1 is SGHAT and CDR2 is FQNNGV. CDR3 sequence: CASSPQGQGNGNTIYF. The CDR3 bases are TGTGCCAGCAGCCCACAGGGACAGGGTAACGGAAACACCATATATTTT.

This clonotype was counted between two and nine times. The chain carries TRBV12-3 or TRBV12-4 and TRBJ1-3; D is possibly TRBD1 (5 bases). V lost 9 bases, J lost 2 bases, and 8 bases lay in between. This CDR3 spans 12 amino acids. CDR3 amino acids: CASRGTGNTIYF. DNA for the CDR3: TGTGCCAGTCGGGGCACTGGAAACACCATATATTTT.

The V and J genes are TRBV18 and TRBJ1-2, with D maybe TRBD1 (5 bases). This CDR3 region has 13 residues. CDR1 and CDR2 from the germline V gene are KGHSH and LQKENI. With 1 base removed from V and 7 bases from J, the gap between germline ends came to 10 bases. The CDR3 is CASSPQGRGGYTF. CDR3 nucleotides: TGTGCCAGCTCACCACAGGGACGAGGTGGCTACACCTTC.